The clone carrying this T cell receptor (beta chain) was observed a handful of times. This CDR3 region has 19 residues. The germline V gene has CDR1 ENHRY and CDR2 SYGVKD. With 11 bases clipped from V and 0 bases from J, the junction kept 16 bases outside the gene matches. This sample was taken from a study of T-cell memory formation after mild COVID-19. Barcoded TCR alpha and TCR beta cDNA libraries with UMIs came from 5'RACE using constant-segment primers. TCRdb re-called the 5' RACE reads through MiXCR, storing one row per CDR3 protein. The sample carries 500,000 to 650,000 distinct CDR3 sequences, approximately 21% recorded once.

The sequencing input was PBMCs or a T cell subset sorted from them (not recorded which). The sequence was obtained from an adult woman who had mild COVID-19 (a few samples of this study predate the infection). Cell type and time point are not known. The chain employs TRBV10-3 and TRBJ2-1; 13 bases match TRBD2. The CDR3 region has the DNA TGTGCCGCCGACCACGGCGGACTAGCGGGAGTCCGCTCCTACAATGAGCAGTTCTTC. This sequence encodes CAADHGGLAGVRSYNEQFF.